These 25 T cell receptor beta chains originate from one sample sequenced in a study of identical twins. MiXCR was run by TCRdb on the 5' RACE reads, yielding one entry per CDR3 protein. The profile shows 500,000 or so distinct CDR3 sequences, roughly a fifth of them singletons. These same data were also listed under a study on T cells expressing NK-cell markers.

The sample taken for sequencing was CD4+ T cells sorted from blood. The receptors here all came from a woman under 30 in good health.

There are many counts of this clonotype. V and J are TRBV6-1 and TRBJ1-3; TRBD1 aligns across 7 bases. J was trimmed by 0 bases and V by 10 bases; bases with no gene match: 9. CDR1 and CDR2 (germline): MNHNS, SASEGT. This CDR3 is 15 amino acids long. The CDR3 sequence is CATKGQSYSGNTIYF. The CDR3 DNA reads TGTGCCACCAAGGGACAGTCCTACTCTGGAAACACCATATATTTT.

This clonotype showed up just a few times. This chain links TRBV4-3 with TRBJ1-2, with D possibly matching TRBD1 (5 bases). The germline V gene has CDR1 LGHNA and CDR2 YSLEER. Trimming left V 4 bases short and J 4 bases short, with 13 bases between. The CDR3 contains 14 residues. This CDR3 is CASSPDQGIYGYTF. The DNA for the CDR3 is TGCGCCAGCAGCCCAGATCAGGGCATCTATGGCTACACCTTC.

The chain is built from TRBV18 and TRBJ1-1; a possible D gene is TRBD1 (6 bases). The CDR3 is made up of 13 amino acids. V dropped 6 bases and J dropped 5 bases, with 13 bases sitting between them. The V gene's germline CDR1 is KGHSH and CDR2 LQKENI. CDR3 residues: CASSNGQGTEAFF. As DNA, the CDR3 is TGTGCCAGCTCCAACGGGCAGGGGACTGAAGCTTTCTTT.

The chain carries TRBV18 and TRBJ1-3, with D unresolved. Looked up from germline, CDR1 is KGHSH and CDR2 is LQKENI. V was cut by 6 bases and J by 0 bases, with 9 bases left in between. CDR3 length: 14 residues. The CDR3 loop is CASSPMSSGNTIYF. Here the CDR3 DNA reads TGTGCCAGCTCCCCCATGAGCTCTGGAAACACCATATATTTT.

This clonotype has more than one count but fewer than ten. The chain couples TRBV20-1 to TRBJ2-7; D remains ambiguous. V lost 2 bases and J lost 0, with 8 bases in between. Germline CDR1 DFQATT, CDR2 SNEGSKA (reference sequence). The CDR3 length is 13 residues. The CDR3 sequence is CSARYGFSYEQYF. CDR3 coding DNA: TGCAGTGCTAGATACGGGTTCTCCTACGAGCAGTACTTC.

This clonotype was seen at least ten times. The CDR3 DNA reads as TGTGCCAGCAGTTTCCGGACAGGGGGCTCCTACGAGCAGTACTTC. Its translation is CASSFRTGGSYEQYF. The J gene is TRBJ2-7, the V gene TRBV12-3 or TRBV12-4, with TRBD1 matching 10 bases. CDR3 size: 15 residues. Trimming cost V 3 bases and J 0 bases; bases outside gene matches: 2.

This clonotype was seen only a few times. This chain joins TRBV12-3 or TRBV12-4 and TRBJ1-2; 11 bases agree with TRBD1. Trimming removed 6 bases from V and 5 bases from J; junction bases left unmatched: 5. The CDR3 has 14 amino acids. CDR3 amino acids: CASSRDRGVYGYTF. CDR3 bases: TGTGCCAGCAGCAGGGACAGGGGGGTATATGGCTACACCTTC.

The chain couples TRBV12-3 or TRBV12-4 to TRBJ2-7; D perhaps matches TRBD1 (6 bases). The CDR3 consists of 13 residues. Trimming removed 2 bases from V and 3 bases from J, with 8 bases in between. The chain's CDR3 is CASSLRGIYEQYF. For the CDR3, the DNA is TGTGCCAGCAGTTTAAGGGGGATCTACGAGCAGTACTTC.

The chain joins TRBV6-5 to TRBJ2-3; 7 bases fit TRBD2. CDR1 is MNHEY, CDR2 SVGAGI, per germline. The CDR3 covers 16 residues. The ends lost 1 base at V and 0 bases at J; junction bases unmatched: 4. The CDR3 protein is CASSYLGGGSTDTQYF. DNA for the CDR3: TGTGCCAGCAGTTACTTGGGGGGGGGAAGCACAGATACGCAGTATTTT.

V and J are TRBV7-2 and TRBJ2-7, with a weak D call TRBD2 (5 bases). CDR1 is SGHTA and CDR2 is FQGNSA in the germline V gene. V lost 7 bases and J 6 bases, leaving 19 bases between the germline ends. The CDR3 length is 14 residues. CDR3 in DNA: TGTGCCAGCACCCCGAGCCCCGGGAAGTTCGAGCAGTACTTC. This gives the protein CASTPSPGKFEQYF.

The chain employs TRBV27 and TRBJ2-7; D might be TRBD1 or TRBD2, each matching 6 bases. The germline V gene encodes CDR1 MNHEY and CDR2 SMNVEV (reference sequence). The CDR3 runs to 15 residues. V lost 5 bases and J lost 2, with 16 bases in between. The CDR3 loop is CASSRRGDFPYEQYF. CDR3 in DNA: TGTGCCAGCAGTAGGAGGGGGGATTTCCCCTACGAGCAGTACTTC.

The J gene is TRBJ2-3, the V gene TRBV7-3, with 10 nucleotides matching TRBD2. Trimming took 1 base from V and 3 from J; bases not matched to a gene: 7. The CDR3 sequence is 17 residues long. Germline CDR1 reads SGHTA; CDR2 reads FQGTGA. The CDR3: CASSLRSGGAGTDTQYF. DNA for the CDR3: TGTGCCAGCAGCTTAAGGAGCGGGGGGGCCGGTACAGATACGCAGTATTTT.

The chain has TRBV27 and TRBJ2-1; the D is unclear. Deletions cut 3 bases from V and 0 bases from J, with 12 bases between. The CDR3 loop spans 16 amino acids. Germline loops: CDR1 MNHEY, CDR2 SMNVEV (reference sequence). DNA for the CDR3: TGTGCCAGCAGTTTCCTCCGGAAGAGCTCCTACAATGAGCAGTTCTTC. As protein: CASSFLRKSSYNEQFF.

The genes are TRBV9 and TRBJ2-1; D unresolved. V gave up 0 bases and J gave up 7 bases, with 5 bases separating them. This CDR3 is 12 amino acids long. In germline, CDR1 is SGDLS, CDR2 YYNGEE. The CDR3 region has the DNA TGTGCCAGCAGCGTAGTCCAGAATGAGCAGTTCTTC. Residues: CASSVVQNEQFF.

The V call is TRBV20-1, the J call TRBJ1-3; tentative D call: TRBD1 (5 bases). This CDR3 contains 13 residues. CDR1 and CDR2 from the germline V gene are DFQATT and SNEGSKA (reference sequence). The ends were cut back, 3 bases at V and 5 bases at J, with 11 bases in the middle. CDR3 protein: CSASGRARNTIYF. The DNA of the CDR3 is TGCAGTGCTAGTGGCAGGGCCAGAAACACCATATATTTT.

This clonotype was detected a few times. The rearrangement links TRBV12-3 or TRBV12-4 to TRBJ1-3, with D possibly being TRBD1 (5 bases). The CDR3 covers 14 residues. V was shortened by 6 bases and J by 2 bases, with 11 bases between the two germline ends. The CDR3 DNA sequence: TGTGCCAGCAGCGAGGGGCTTGCTGGAAACACCATATATTTT. Amino acids: CASSEGLAGNTIYF.

This chain links TRBV7-2 with TRBJ2-3, with 8 positions matching TRBD2. V trimming: 3 bases; J trimming: 5 bases; junction bases outside the gene matches: 7. The CDR3 has 15 residues. CDR1 and CDR2 (germline): SGHTA, FQGNSA. CDR3 bases: TGTGCCAGCAGCTTTAACGGGAGGGTGGGAGATACGCAGTATTTT. Translated, it gives CASSFNGRVGDTQYF.

The chain is built from TRBV12-2 and TRBJ1-1; the table assigns TRBD1, which was not confirmed against the DNA. TRBV12-2 is classified as a pseudogene. The CDR3 is 15 residues long. The CDR3 reads CASRFNRGNSTEAFF. The CDR3 bases are TGTGCAAGTCGCTTTAATAGGGGGAATTCCACTGAAGCTTTCTTT.

This clonotype was detected a few times. The rearrangement uses TRBV15 and TRBJ2-7, with TRBD1 matching 9 bases. The CDR3 consists of 15 residues. The V gene's germline CDR1 is LNHNV and CDR2 YYDKDF (reference sequence). V lost 5 bases and J lost 4; bases outside the gene matches: 9. In DNA, the CDR3 is TGTGCCACCAGCGGGGCGGGACAGGGTTTGTACGAGCAGTACTTC. This translates into CATSGAGQGLYEQYF.

The rearrangement uses TRBV29-1 and TRBJ1-5, with D perhaps TRBD1 (6 bases). V was shortened by 4 bases and J by 0 bases, with 10 bases between the two germline ends. Germline assignment: CDR1 SQVTM and CDR2 ANQGSEA. The CDR3 spans 14 residues. CDR3 sequence (DNA): TGCAGCGTTGCAACAGGGTATAGCAATCAGCCCCAGCATTTT. Residues: CSVATGYSNQPQHF.

The V gene is TRBV5-1, the J gene TRBJ2-3, with TRBD2 matching over 7 bases. Germline V gene sequence: CDR1 SGHRS, CDR2 YFSETQ. The CDR3 runs to 14 residues. Unmatched junction bases numbered 3, after V lost 0 bases and J lost 5 bases. The CDR3 DNA reads as TGCGCCAGCAGCTTGGCGCAGCGGGGAGATACGCAGTATTTT. It encodes CASSLAQRGDTQYF.

This clonotype was observed a few times. The chain carries TRBV20-1 and TRBJ2-3; TRBD2 aligns across 8 bases. V lost 4 bases, J lost 5 bases, and 14 bases stayed unmatched. CDR1 is DFQATT and CDR2 is SNEGSKA in the germline V gene (reference sequence). The CDR3 has 16 amino acids. The DNA of the CDR3 is TGCAGTGCTAACGGCCGGGGGGGAGGGCCAGAAGATACGCAGTATTTT. This translates into CSANGRGGGPEDTQYF.

The gene calls are TRBV7-9 and TRBJ2-7; D gene ambiguous. The germline gives CDR1 SEHNR, CDR2 FQNEAQ (reference sequence). The CDR3 sequence is 12 residues long. V was pared by 5 bases and J by 10 bases, with 15 bases between. This CDR3 is CASSPLLESQYF. The CDR3 DNA sequence: TGTGCCAGCAGCCCACTACTTGAAAGTCAGTACTTC.

This clonotype came up many times. The chain couples TRBV12-3 or TRBV12-4 to TRBJ1-3; tentative D call: TRBD1 (6 bases). This CDR3 contains 14 residues. The V end was cut by 4 bases, the J end by 2 bases, with 9 bases between. The CDR3 protein is CASSSTGTGNTIYF. For the CDR3, the DNA is TGTGCCAGCAGTTCAACAGGGACTGGAAACACCATATATTTT.

V and J are TRBV12-3 or TRBV12-4 and TRBJ2-7, with 10 bases fitting TRBD1. The CDR3 contains 17 residues. V lost 11 bases to trimming and J lost 3 bases; unmatched junction nucleotides: 19. DNA for the CDR3: TGTGCCTTCAGTGGCTATCCGGGACAGGGGAGATACTACGAGCAGTACTTC. Translating it yields CAFSGYPGQGRYYEQYF.